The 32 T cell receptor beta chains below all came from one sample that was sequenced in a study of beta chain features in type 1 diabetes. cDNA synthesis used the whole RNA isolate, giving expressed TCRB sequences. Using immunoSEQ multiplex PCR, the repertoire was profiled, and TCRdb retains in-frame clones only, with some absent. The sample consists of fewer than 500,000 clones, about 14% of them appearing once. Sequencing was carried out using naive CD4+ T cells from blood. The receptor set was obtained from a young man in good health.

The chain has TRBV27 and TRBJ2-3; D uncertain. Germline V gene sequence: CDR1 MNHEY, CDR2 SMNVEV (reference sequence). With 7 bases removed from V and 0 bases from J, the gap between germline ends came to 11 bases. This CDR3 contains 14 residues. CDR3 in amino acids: CASTGYPSTDTQYF. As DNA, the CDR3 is TGTGCCAGCACCGGCTACCCGAGCACAGATACGCAGTATTTT.

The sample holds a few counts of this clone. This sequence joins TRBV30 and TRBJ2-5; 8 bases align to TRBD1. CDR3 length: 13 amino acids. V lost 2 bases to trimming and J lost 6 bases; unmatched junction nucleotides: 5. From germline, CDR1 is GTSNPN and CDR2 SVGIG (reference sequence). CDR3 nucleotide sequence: TGTGCCTGGAGTCCTGGACAGGGAAAGACCCAGTACTTC. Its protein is CAWSPGQGKTQYF.

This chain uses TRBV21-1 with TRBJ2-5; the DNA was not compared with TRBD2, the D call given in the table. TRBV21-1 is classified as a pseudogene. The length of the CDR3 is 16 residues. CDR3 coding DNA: TGTGCCAGCAGCAAAAATGGTAGCGGGGACCAAGAGACCCAGTACTTC. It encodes CASSKNGSGDQETQYF.

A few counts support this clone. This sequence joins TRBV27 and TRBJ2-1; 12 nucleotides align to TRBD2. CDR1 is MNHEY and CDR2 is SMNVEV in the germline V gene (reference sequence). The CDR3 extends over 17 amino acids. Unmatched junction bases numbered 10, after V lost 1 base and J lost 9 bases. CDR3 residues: CASSLWASGRAGGEQFF. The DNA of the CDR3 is TGTGCCAGCAGTTTATGGGCTAGCGGGAGGGCCGGGGGTGAGCAGTTCTTC.

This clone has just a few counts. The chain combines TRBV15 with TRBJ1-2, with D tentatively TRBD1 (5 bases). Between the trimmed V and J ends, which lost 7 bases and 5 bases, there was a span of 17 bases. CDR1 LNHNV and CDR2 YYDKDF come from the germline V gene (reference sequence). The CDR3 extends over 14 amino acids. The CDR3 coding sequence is TGTGCCACCACCGCTGACAGAAGCATATATGGCTACACCTTC. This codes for CATTADRSIYGYTF.

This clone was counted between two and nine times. The CDR3 region has the DNA TGTGCCAGCAGCTTAGAGGGCAGGAATCAGCCCCAGCATTTT. Residues: CASSLEGRNQPQHF. The V call is TRBV7-9, the J call TRBJ1-5, with D hard to call. The CDR3 runs 14 residues. Germline CDR1 reads SEHNR; CDR2 reads FQNEAQ (reference sequence). Trimming took off 1 base at V and 4 bases at J, with 8 bases between the two ends. The complete variable domain, with remaining parts taken from reference TRBV7-9 and TRBJ1-5, reads DTGVSQNPRHKITKRGQNVTFRCDPISEHNRLYWYRQTLGQGPEFLTYFQNEAQLEKSRLLSDRFSAERPKGSFSTLEIQRTEQGDSAMYLCASSLEGRNQPQHFGDGTRLSIL.

DNA of the CDR3: TGTGCCAGCAGCTTAAAGGGAGTTGGCTACACCTTC. Translation gives CASSLKGVGYTF. The genes are TRBV7-9 and TRBJ1-2; no clear D. Germline-derived CDR1 and CDR2 are SEHNR and FQNEAQ (reference sequence). The germline V and J ends were trimmed by 2 bases and 7 bases, with 8 bases remaining between them. The CDR3 loop spans 12 amino acids.

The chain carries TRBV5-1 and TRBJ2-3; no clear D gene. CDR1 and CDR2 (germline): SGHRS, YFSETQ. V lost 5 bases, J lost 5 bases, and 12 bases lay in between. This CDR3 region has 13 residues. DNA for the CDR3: TGCGCCAGCAGTAGAAGCGCCCAAGATACGCAGTATTTT. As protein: CASSRSAQDTQYF.

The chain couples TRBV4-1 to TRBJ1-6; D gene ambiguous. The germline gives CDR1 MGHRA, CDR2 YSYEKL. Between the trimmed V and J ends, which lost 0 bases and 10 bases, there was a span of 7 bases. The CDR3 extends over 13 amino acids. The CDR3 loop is CASSQENRSPLHF. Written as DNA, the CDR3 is TGCGCCAGCAGCCAAGAGAATCGCTCACCCCTCCACTTT.

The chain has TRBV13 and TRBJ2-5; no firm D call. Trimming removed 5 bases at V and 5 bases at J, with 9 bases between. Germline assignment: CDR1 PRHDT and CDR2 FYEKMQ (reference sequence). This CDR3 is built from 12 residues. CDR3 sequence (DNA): TGTGCCAGCAGCAGCTTTGGGGAGACCCAGTACTTC. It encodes CASSSFGETQYF. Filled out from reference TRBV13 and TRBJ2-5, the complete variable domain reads AAGVIQSPRHLIKEKRETATLKCYPIPRHDTVYWYQQGPGQDPQFLISFYEKMQSDKGSIPDRFSAQQFSDYHSELNMSSLELGDSALYFCASSSFGETQYFGPGTRLLVL.

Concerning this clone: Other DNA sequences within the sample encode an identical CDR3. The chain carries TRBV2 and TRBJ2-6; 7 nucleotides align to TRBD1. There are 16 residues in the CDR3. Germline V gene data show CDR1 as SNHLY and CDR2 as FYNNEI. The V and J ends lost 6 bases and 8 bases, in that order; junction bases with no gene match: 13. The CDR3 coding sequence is TGTGCCAGCAGCGGACCGGGGACAGCGCTCTCCAACGTCCTGACTTTC. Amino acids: CASSGPGTALSNVLTF. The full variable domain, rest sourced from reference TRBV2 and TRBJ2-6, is EPEVTQTPSHQVTQMGQEVILRCVPISNHLYFYWYRQILGQKVEFLVSFYNNEISEKSEIFDDQFSVERPDGSNFTLKIRSTKLEDSAMYFCASSGPGTALSNVLTFGAGSRLTVL.

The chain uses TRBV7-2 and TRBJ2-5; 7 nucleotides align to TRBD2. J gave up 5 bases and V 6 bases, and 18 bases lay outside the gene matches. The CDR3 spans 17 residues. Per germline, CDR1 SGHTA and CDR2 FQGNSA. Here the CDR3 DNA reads TGTGCCAGCAGTCCCGGGGGGTGGTACCGTGCACGGGAGACCCAGTACTTC. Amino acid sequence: CASSPGGWYRARETQYF.

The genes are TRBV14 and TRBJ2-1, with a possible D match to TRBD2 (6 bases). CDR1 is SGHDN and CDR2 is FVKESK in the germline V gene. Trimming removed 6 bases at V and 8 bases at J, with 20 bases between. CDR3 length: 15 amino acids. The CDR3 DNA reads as TGTGCCAGCAGGAGAGGGACTCTTGACCGGGATGAGCAGTTCTTC. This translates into CASRRGTLDRDEQFF.

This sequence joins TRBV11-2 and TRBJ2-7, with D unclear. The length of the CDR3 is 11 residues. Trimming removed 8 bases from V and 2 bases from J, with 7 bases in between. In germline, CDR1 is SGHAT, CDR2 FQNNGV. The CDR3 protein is CASCSPYEQYV. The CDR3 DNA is TGTGCCAGCTGCTCTCCCTACGAGCAGTACGTC.

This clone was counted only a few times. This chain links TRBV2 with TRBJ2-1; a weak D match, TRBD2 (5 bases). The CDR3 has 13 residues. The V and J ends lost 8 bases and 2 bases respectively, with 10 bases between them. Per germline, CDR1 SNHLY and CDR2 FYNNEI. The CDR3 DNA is TGTGCCAGCTCTGGACTGGCCTACAATGAGCAGTTCTTC. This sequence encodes CASSGLAYNEQFF.

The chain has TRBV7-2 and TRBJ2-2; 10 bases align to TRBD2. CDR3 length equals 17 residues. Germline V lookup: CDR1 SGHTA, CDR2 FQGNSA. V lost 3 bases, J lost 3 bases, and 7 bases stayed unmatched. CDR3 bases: TGTGCCAGCAGCTTCCCAGTACTAGCGGGGCACACCGGGGAGCTGTTTTTT. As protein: CASSFPVLAGHTGELFF. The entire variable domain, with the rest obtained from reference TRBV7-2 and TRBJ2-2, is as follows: GAGVSQSPSNKVTEKGKDVELRCDPISGHTALYWYRQSLGQGLEFLIYFQGNSAPDKSGLPSDRFSAERTGGSVSTLTIQRTQQEDSAVYLCASSFPVLAGHTGELFFGEGSRLTVL.

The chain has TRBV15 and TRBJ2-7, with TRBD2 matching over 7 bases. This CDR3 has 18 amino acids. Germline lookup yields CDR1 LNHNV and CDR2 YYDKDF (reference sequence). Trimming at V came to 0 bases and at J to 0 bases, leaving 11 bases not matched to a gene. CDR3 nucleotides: TGTGCCACCAGCAGAGATACGATGGGGCAGCGGGGCTCCTACGAGCAGTACGTC. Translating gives CATSRDTMGQRGSYEQYV.

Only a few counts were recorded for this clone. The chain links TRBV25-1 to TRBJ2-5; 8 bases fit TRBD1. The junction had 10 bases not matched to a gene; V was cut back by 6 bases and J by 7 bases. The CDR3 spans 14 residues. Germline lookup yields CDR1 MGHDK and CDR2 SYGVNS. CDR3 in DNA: TGTGCCAGCAGGGGCACAGGGGGGCTCGTGACCCAGTACTTC. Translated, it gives CASRGTGGLVTQYF.

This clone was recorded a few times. The CDR3 DNA is TGTGCCAGCAGCGTGGCAGGGAATGACGAGCAGTACTTC. Translation gives CASSVAGNDEQYF. The V and J genes are TRBV10-3 and TRBJ2-7; maybe TRBD1 (5 bases). The V end was cut by 10 bases, the J end by 5 bases, with 18 bases between. The germline V gene encodes CDR1 ENHRY and CDR2 SYGVKD. This CDR3 contains 13 residues.

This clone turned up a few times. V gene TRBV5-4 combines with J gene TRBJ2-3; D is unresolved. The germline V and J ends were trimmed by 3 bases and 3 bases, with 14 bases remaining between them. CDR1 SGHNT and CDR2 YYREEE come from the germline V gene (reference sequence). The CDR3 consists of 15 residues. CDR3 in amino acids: CASSSPVGLTDTQYF. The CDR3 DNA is TGTGCCAGCAGCTCCCCCGTAGGGCTAACAGATACGCAGTATTTT.

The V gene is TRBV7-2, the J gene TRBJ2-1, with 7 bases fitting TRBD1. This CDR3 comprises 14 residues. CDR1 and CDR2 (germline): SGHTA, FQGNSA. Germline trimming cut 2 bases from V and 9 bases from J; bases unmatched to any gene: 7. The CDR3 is CASSLLVAGGEQFF. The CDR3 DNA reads TGTGCCAGCAGCTTACTAGTTGCAGGGGGTGAGCAGTTCTTC.

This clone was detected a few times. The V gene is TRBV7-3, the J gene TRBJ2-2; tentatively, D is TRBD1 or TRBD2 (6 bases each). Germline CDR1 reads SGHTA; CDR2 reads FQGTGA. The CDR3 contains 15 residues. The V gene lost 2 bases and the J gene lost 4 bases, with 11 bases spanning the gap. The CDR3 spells CASSLGSGATGELFF. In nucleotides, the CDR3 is TGTGCCAGCAGCTTAGGATCGGGGGCCACCGGGGAGCTGTTTTTT. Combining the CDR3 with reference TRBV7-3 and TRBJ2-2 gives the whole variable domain GAGVSQTPSNKVTEKGKYVELRCDPISGHTALYWYRQSLGQGPEFLIYFQGTGAADDSGLPNDRFFAVRPEGSVSTLKIQRTERGDSAVYLCASSLGSGATGELFFGEGSRLTVL.

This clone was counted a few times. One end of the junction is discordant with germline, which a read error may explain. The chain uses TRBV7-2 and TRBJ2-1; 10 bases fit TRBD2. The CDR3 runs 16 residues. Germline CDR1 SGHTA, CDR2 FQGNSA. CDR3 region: CASSFAAGGIYNEQIF. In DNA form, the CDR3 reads TGTGCCAGCAGCTTCGCAGCGGGGGGGATCTACAATGAGCAGATCTTC.

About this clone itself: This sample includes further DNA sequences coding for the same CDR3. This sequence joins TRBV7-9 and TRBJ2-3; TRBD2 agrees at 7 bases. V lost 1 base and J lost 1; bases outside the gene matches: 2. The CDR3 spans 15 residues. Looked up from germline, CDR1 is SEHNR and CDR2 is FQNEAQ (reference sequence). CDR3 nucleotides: TGTGCCAGCAGCTTAGTGGCGGGAGGCACAGATACGCAGTATTTT. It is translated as CASSLVAGGTDTQYF.

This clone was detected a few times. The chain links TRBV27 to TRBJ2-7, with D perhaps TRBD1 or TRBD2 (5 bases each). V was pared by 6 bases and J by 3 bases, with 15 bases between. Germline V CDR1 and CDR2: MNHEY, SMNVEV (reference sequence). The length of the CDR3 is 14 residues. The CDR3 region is CASRRSWDVYEQYV. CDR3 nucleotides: TGTGCCAGCAGACGCTCTTGGGACGTCTACGAGCAGTACGTC.

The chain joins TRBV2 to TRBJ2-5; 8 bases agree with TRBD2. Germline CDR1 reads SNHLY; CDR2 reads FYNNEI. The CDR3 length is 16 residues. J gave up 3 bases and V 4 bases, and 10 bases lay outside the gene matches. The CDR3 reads CASSARRGVREETQYF. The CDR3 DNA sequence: TGTGCCAGCAGTGCACGGCGGGGGGTCAGAGAAGAGACCCAGTACTTC.

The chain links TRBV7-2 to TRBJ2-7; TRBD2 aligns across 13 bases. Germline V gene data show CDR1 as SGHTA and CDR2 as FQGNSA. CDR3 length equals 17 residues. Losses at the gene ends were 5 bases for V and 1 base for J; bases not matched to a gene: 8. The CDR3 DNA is TGTGCCAGCAGCCAAGGGACTAGCGGGGTGAGATCCTACGAGCAGTACTTC. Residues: CASSQGTSGVRSYEQYF.

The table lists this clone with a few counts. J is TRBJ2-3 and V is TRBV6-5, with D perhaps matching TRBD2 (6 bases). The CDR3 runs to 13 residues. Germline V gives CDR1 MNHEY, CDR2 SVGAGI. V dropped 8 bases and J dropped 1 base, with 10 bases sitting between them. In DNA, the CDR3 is TGTGCCAGCCGGGACTTACGCACAGATACGCAGTATTTT. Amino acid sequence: CASRDLRTDTQYF.

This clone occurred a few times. The CDR3 DNA follows: TGCGCCAGCAGCCCATCACAGGGGGCGATAGTCGAGACCCAGTACTTC. Amino acids: CASSPSQGAIVETQYF. This sequence joins TRBV4-1 and TRBJ2-5, with TRBD1 matching over 9 bases. CDR3 size: 16 residues. In germline, CDR1 is MGHRA, CDR2 YSYEKL. V shed 4 bases and J 5 bases; nucleotides not matched to a gene: 11.

This chain's CDR3 is CASSLGSGRETQYF. The CDR3 DNA reads as TGTGCCAGCAGCTTAGGTTCTGGTCGGGAGACCCAGTACTTC. The chain employs TRBV7-9 and TRBJ2-5; D is uncertain. Trimming left V 1 base short and J 5 bases short, with 11 bases between. Germline assignment: CDR1 SEHNR and CDR2 FQNEAQ (reference sequence). The CDR3 loop spans 14 amino acids.

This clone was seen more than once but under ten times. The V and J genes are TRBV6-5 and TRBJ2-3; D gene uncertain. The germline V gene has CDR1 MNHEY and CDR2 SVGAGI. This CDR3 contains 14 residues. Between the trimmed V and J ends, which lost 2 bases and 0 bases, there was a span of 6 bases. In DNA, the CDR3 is TGTGCCAGCAGTTACCAAACTAGCACAGATACGCAGTATTTT. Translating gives CASSYQTSTDTQYF.

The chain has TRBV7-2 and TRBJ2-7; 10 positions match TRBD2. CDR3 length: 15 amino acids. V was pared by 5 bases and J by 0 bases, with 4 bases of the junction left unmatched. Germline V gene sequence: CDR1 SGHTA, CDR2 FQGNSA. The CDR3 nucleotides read TGTGCCAGCAGCGGGGCTAGCGGGGGCTCCTACGAGCAGTACTTC. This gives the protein CASSGASGGSYEQYF.